Listed below are T cell receptor beta chains from one sample, sequenced in a study of T cell responses to AZD1222 COVID-19 vaccine. Clones were read by immunoSEQ multiplex PCR, and TCRdb kept only the in-frame ones, dropping some. This table holds roughly 120,000 clones, around 93% found once. The material sequenced was peripheral blood, taken 28 days after the second AZD1222 dose. The source of these receptors is an adult who received the AZD1222 COVID-19 vaccine. The CDR3 runs from the conserved cysteine through the conserved F or W. Each record gives: J gene, clone size, D gene, CDR3 length, V gene, CDR3 DNA, CDR3 protein. D genes are given only for firm matches. Not all rows give a size; the values are once, few, many and, for expanded clones, a class.

>TRBJ2-7|-|TRBD2|14|TRBV3-1/TRBV3-2
TGTGCCAGCAGCCATCGACTAGCCACCTACGAGCAGTACTTC
CASSHRLATYEQYF
>TRBJ2-1|-|-|14|TRBV7-9
TGTGCCAGCAGCATAATGACAGATTACAATGAGCAGTTCTTC
CASSIMTDYNEQFF
>TRBJ2-6|-|-|16|TRBV5-1
TGCGCCAGCAGCTTGGTAGGGGGAACTGGGGCCAACGTCCTGACTTTC
CASSLVGGTGANVLTF
>TRBJ2-2|-|TRBD1|16|TRBV27
TGTGCCAGCAGTTTTCGTCAGGGGGCGCGCACCGGGGAGCTGTTTTTT
CASSFRQGARTGELFF
>TRBJ2-7|-|-|14|TRBV6-6
TGTGCCAGCACCCAGGCGGCGCCTCGGGGCGAGCAGTACTTC
CASTQAAPRGEQYF
>TRBJ2-7|once|TRBD1|15|TRBV29-1
TGCAGCGTTGTCGGGACCGACAGGGCCTCCTACGAGCAGTACTTC
CSVVGTDRASYEQYF
>TRBJ2-2|-|TRBD1|17|TRBV3-1/TRBV3-2
TGTGCCAGCAGCCAAGCCTGGGACAGGGGAAGGAACGGGGAGCTGTTTTTT
CASSQAWDRGRNGELFF
>TRBJ1-5|once|-|12|TRBV28
TGTGCCAGCCTGGCAGGGTACCAGCCCCAGCATTTT
CASLAGYQPQHF
>TRBJ1-2|-|-|14|TRBV19
TGTGCCAGTATCGGAGGGAACATTAACTATGGCTACACCTTC
CASIGGNINYGYTF
>TRBJ2-2|-|-|19|TRBV3-1/TRBV3-2
TGTGCCAGCAGCCGATACCAGGGACGGATCCTCTTGAACACCGGGGAGCTGTTTTTT
CASSRYQGRILLNTGELFF
>TRBJ2-3|few|TRBD2|14|TRBV30
TGTGCCTGGAGTGCAGGACTAGCCACAGATACGCAGTATTTT
CAWSAGLATDTQYF
>TRBJ1-2|-|-|16|TRBV18
TGTGCCAGCTCACCAAGGAGTGTGGGGCAGGGCCGAGGCTACACCTTC
CASSPRSVGQGRGYTF
>TRBJ1-5|-|-|13|TRBV18
TGTGCCAGCTCACCAACGAGCAATCAGCCCCAGCATTTT
CASSPTSNQPQHF
>TRBJ2-3|once|-|11|TRBV5-4
TGTGCCAGCAGTGAGACAGATACGCAGTATTTT
CASSETDTQYF
>TRBJ1-5|-|-|13|TRBV2
TGTGCCAGCACCCAGGGATCAAATCAGCCCCAGCATTTT
CASTQGSNQPQHF
>TRBJ1-2|once|-|16|TRBV6-2/TRBV6-3
TGTGCCAGCAGTTACCTCGGCGGCAGGGCGGTCTATGGCTACACCTTC
CASSYLGGRAVYGYTF
>TRBJ1-2|once|-|15|TRBV5-1
TGCGCCAGCAGCTCCGGGTCTATCGTGAACTATGGCTACACCTTC
CASSSGSIVNYGYTF
>TRBJ2-1|-|TRBD1|16|TRBV10-3
TGTGCCATCAGTGGAGGGGGACAGGGAGTTATCAATGAGCAGTTCTTC
CAISGGGQGVINEQFF
>TRBJ2-3|-|-|14|TRBV28
TGTGCCAGCGCGATGGTGGGTTCCACAGATACGCAGTATTTT
CASAMVGSTDTQYF
>TRBJ2-2|-|TRBD1|17|TRBV18
TGTGCCAGCTCACCAACACAGGGGGCGATCGGAACCGGGGAGCTGTTTTTT
CASSPTQGAIGTGELFF
>TRBJ1-6|-|-|13|TRBV6-4
TGTGCCAGCAGCGGACAGATAAATTCACCCCTCCACTTT
CASSGQINSPLHF
>TRBJ1-2|-|TRBD1|16|TRBV7-9
TGTGCCAGCAGCGCCGCCGGGACAGGGGTCGACTATGGCTACACCTTC
CASSAAGTGVDYGYTF
>TRBJ1-1|-|-|10|TRBV6-5
TGTGCCGGGGGGGACACTGAAGCTTTCTTT
CAGGDTEAFF
>TRBJ1-1|-|TRBD1|14|TRBV6-5
TGTGCCAGCGGGGGACAGGGAATGAACACTGAAGCTTTCTTT
CASGGQGMNTEAFF
>TRBJ1-1|-|-|13|TRBV6-5
TGTGCCAGCAGTTACCGGGGGGCGGCTGAAGCTTTCTTT
CASSYRGAAEAFF
>TRBJ2-3|-|TRBD2|16|TRBV9
TGTGCCAGCAGCGTAGCGGTAGCGGGAAACACAGATACGCAGTATTTT
CASSVAVAGNTDTQYF
>TRBJ1-1|-|-|17|TRBV4-1
TGCGCCAGCAGCCAAGCTATCATTCGGACCGGATACACTGAAGCTTTCTTT
CASSQAIIRTGYTEAFF
>TRBJ2-1|-|-|14|TRBV10-3
TGTGCCATCAGTGAGGACTCACCTCGGGGTGAGCAGTTCTTC
CAISEDSPRGEQFF
>TRBJ1-6|-|-|14|TRBV19
TGTGCCAGTCAAGGCGGGACCAATAATTCACCCCTCCACTTT
CASQGGTNNSPLHF
>TRBJ1-3|-|-|15|TRBV7-6
TGTGCCAGCAGCTTAGCACAGGGTCTAGCAAACACCATATATTTT
CASSLAQGLANTIYF
>TRBJ2-1|few|TRBD2|18|TRBV5-4
TGTGCCAGCAGCTTGGATATTAGCGGGAGAAGCTCCTACAATGAGCAGTTCTTC
CASSLDISGRSSYNEQFF
>TRBJ2-7|-|-|12|TRBV7-9
TGTGCCAGCAGCTTTCGGGGGTACGAGCAGTACTTC
CASSFRGYEQYF
>TRBJ1-2|-|-|18|TRBV25-1
TGTGCCAGCAGTGAATCCCCCTATAGTGGTGGCAGCCACTATGGCTACACCTTC
CASSESPYSGGSHYGYTF
>TRBJ1-1|-|-|12|TRBV27
TGTGCCAGCGGGAGGTGGAACACTGAAGCTTTCTTT
CASGRWNTEAFF
>TRBJ2-1|few|-|15|TRBV11-2
TGTGCCAGCACCATGGAGGGGGGTTCCTACAATGAGCAGTTCTTC
CASTMEGGSYNEQFF
>TRBJ1-1|-|TRBD1|15|TRBV3-1/TRBV3-2
TGTGCCAGCAGCCTACGTGGCAGGGGGGACACTGAAGCTTTCTTT
CASSLRGRGDTEAFF
>TRBJ2-7|-|TRBD1|15|TRBV5-4
TGTGCCAGCAGCCGTGCCGGGACAGGGGTGAAGGAGCAGTACTTC
CASSRAGTGVKEQYF
>TRBJ1-6|-|-|12|TRBV30
TGTGCCTGGAGTGGGGTGAATTCACCCCTCCACTTT
CAWSGVNSPLHF
>TRBJ1-1|-|-|13|TRBV12-3/TRBV12-4
TGTGCCAGCACGTCCAAGGTGGCCACTGAAGCTTTCTTT
CASTSKVATEAFF
>TRBJ2-6|-|-|16|TRBV5-1
TGCGCCAGCAGCTTGAATCCAGGGGACGGGGCCAACGTCCTGACTTTC
CASSLNPGDGANVLTF
>TRBJ2-3|-|-|19|TRBV5-6
TGTGCCAGCAGCTTTGTAGCGGATACCAACCAACGGAGCACAGATACGCAGTATTTT
CASSFVADTNQRSTDTQYF
>TRBJ2-2|once|TRBD2|13|TRBV6-5
TGTGCCGCGGGCGCGGGAGTAGGGGGGGAGCTGTTTTTT
CAAGAGVGGELFF
>TRBJ1-2|-|TRBD1|13|TRBV11-2
TGTGCCAGCAGCCACAGGGGGCGACTTGGCTACACCTTC
CASSHRGRLGYTF
>TRBJ1-2|-|TRBD1|16|TRBV4-2
TGTGCCAGCAGCCAAGATCGTAACAGGGGGGCCTATGGCTACACCTTC
CASSQDRNRGAYGYTF
>TRBJ1-1|-|-|15|TRBV18
TGTGCCAGCTCACCACTTGCTGGTTCGAACACTGAAGCTTTCTTT
CASSPLAGSNTEAFF
>TRBJ1-1|-|-|13|TRBV29-1
TGCAGCGTCGAGGACCTTCTGGCGGGGGGAGCTTTCTTT
CSVEDLLAGGAFF
>TRBJ2-5|-|TRBD1|14|TRBV6-5
TGTGCCAGCCGCCGGGACAGAGGACAAGAGACCCAGTACTTC
CASRRDRGQETQYF
>TRBJ1-1|-|-|14|TRBV18
TGTGCCAGCTCACCCATTCTGGAGAACACTGAAGCTTTCTTT
CASSPILENTEAFF
>TRBJ1-5|-|TRBD1|15|TRBV6-4
TGTGCCAGCAGTGAGTCAGGGGGGAACAATCAGCCCCAGCATTTT
CASSESGGNNQPQHF
>TRBJ2-3|-|TRBD2|14|TRBV6-5
TGTGCCAGTATAGCGGGAGGGCCGGAACGTACGCAGTATTTT
CASIAGGPERTQYF
>TRBJ1-4|-|-|15|TRBV15
TGTGCCACCAGCAGAGATCACAGCTCAAATGAAAAACTGTTTTTT
CATSRDHSSNEKLFF
>TRBJ1-1|-|-|14|TRBV5-1
TGCGCCAGCTCCGCGGGGATATTGAACACTGAAGCTTTCTTT
CASSAGILNTEAFF
>TRBJ2-6|-|-|11|TRBV29-1
TGCAGCGCGTGGGGGGCCAACGTCCTGACTTTC
CSAWGANVLTF